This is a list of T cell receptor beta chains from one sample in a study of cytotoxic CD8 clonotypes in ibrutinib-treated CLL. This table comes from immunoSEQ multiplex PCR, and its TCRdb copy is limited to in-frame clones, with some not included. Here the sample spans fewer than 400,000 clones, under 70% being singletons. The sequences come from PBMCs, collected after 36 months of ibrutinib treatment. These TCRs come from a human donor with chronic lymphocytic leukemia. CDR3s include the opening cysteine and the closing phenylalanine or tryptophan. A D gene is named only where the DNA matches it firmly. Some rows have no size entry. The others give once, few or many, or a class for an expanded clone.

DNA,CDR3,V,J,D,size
TGCGCCAGTCTAGGCCGCGTTTTAAGCGCAGCTGAAGCTTTCTTT,CASLGRVLSAAEAFF,TRBV5-1,TRBJ1-1,NA,NA
TGTGCCAGCAGTTACAGGAGTAATTCACCCCTCCACTTT,CASSYRSNSPLHF,TRBV6-5,TRBJ1-6,NA,NA
TGTGCCAGCAGCGTAGAGAAGGACGAGCAGTTCTTC,CASSVEKDEQFF,TRBV9,TRBJ2-1,NA,NA
TGTGCCAGCACTCGAGGGACCTACACCGGGGAGCTGTTTTTT,CASTRGTYTGELFF,TRBV25-1,TRBJ2-2,NA,few
TGTGCCAGCAGCGTATCCGGGCGGGTTGTCACAGATACGCAGTATTTT,CASSVSGRVVTDTQYF,TRBV9,TRBJ2-3,NA,NA
TGTGCCAGCAGTTTACGGGGGACAGGGGACTATGGCTACACCTTC,CASSLRGTGDYGYTF,TRBV27,TRBJ1-2,TRBD1,NA
TGTGCCAGCTCCCTACTCGGACTAGCGGGAGTTAGGAGCTCTGGGGCCAACGTCCTGACTTTC,CASSLLGLAGVRSSGANVLTF,TRBV18,TRBJ2-6,TRBD2,once
TGTGCCAGCAGCTTAGTCATCGAGACTAGAAGTAAAGAGACCCAGTACTTC,CASSLVIETRSKETQYF,TRBV7-2,TRBJ2-5,NA,NA
TGTGCCAGCAGCCCGCGACATGGCACCTACAATGAGCAGTTCTTC,CASSPRHGTYNEQFF,TRBV14,TRBJ2-1,NA,NA
TGTGCCAGCAGCATATGGACCGGAGCCTACAATGAGCAGTTCTTC,CASSIWTGAYNEQFF,TRBV21-1,TRBJ2-1,NA,NA
TGTGCCACCAAGACAGGGGGCTACACTGAAGCTTTCTTT,CATKTGGYTEAFF,TRBV19,TRBJ1-1,TRBD1,NA
TGTGCCAGCAGTTTACCCGGGACAAGGGGGGTCAACACCGGGGAGCTGTTTTTT,CASSLPGTRGVNTGELFF,TRBV27,TRBJ2-2,NA,NA
TGCGCCAGCAGCTTGTGGGGAAGTGAGGCCCAGTACTTC,CASSLWGSEAQYF,TRBV5-1,TRBJ2-5,NA,NA
TGTGCCAGCAGTTACTCAGAGGGGACGTGGCCCCAGCATTTT,CASSYSEGTWPQHF,TRBV6-5,TRBJ1-5,NA,NA
TGTGCCAGCAGCTCAAAGTGGTCGGCAAAAGGTTCCTACAATGAGCAGTTCTTC,CASSSKWSAKGSYNEQFF,TRBV7-6,TRBJ2-1,NA,few
TGTGCCAGCAGCTCGGGACTAGCGGGAGGGCAAGAGACCCAGTACTTC,CASSSGLAGGQETQYF,TRBV7-3,TRBJ2-5,TRBD2,few
TGCGCCAGCAGTTCTTGGGATGGCACCGGGGAGCTGTTTTTT,CASSSWDGTGELFF,TRBV5-1,TRBJ2-2,NA,NA
TGTGCCAGCAGCCTCGGATCGGGCAGGGGGAATAATTCACCCCTCCACTTT,CASSLGSGRGNNSPLHF,TRBV9,TRBJ1-6,TRBD1,NA
TGCAGCGTTGAACCGGCCAATGAGCAGTTCTTC,CSVEPANEQFF,TRBV29-1,TRBJ2-1,NA,NA
TGTGCCAGCAGGGCAACAGGGCCCTATGGCTACACCTTC,CASRATGPYGYTF,TRBV25-1,TRBJ1-2,NA,NA
TGCGCCAGCAGCCAAGATGTCTCAGGGGGAACGTTTGGCTACACCTTC,CASSQDVSGGTFGYTF,TRBV4-1,TRBJ1-2,TRBD1,few
TGCAGTGCTAGAGCGGAGGGACAGTCTTACTTC,CSARAEGQSYF,TRBV20-1,TRBJ2-5,NA,NA
TGTGCCAGCAGCTTAGTCGGACACTACGAGCAGTACTTC,CASSLVGHYEQYF,TRBV7-2,TRBJ2-7,NA,NA
TGTGCCAGCAGGAAGACAGGGTCCGAAGCTTTCTTT,CASRKTGSEAFF,TRBV28,TRBJ1-1,TRBD1,NA
TGTGCCAGCACAGGACTAGCGACCGGTGAGCAGTTCTTC,CASTGLATGEQFF,TRBV25-1,TRBJ2-1,TRBD2,NA
TGTGCCAGCTCACCACTTGGCGACAGTAATCAGCCCCAGCATTTT,CASSPLGDSNQPQHF,TRBV18,TRBJ1-5,NA,NA
TGTGCCAGCAGCCAAGATCTCGGGGGCATTCAGTACTTC,CASSQDLGGIQYF,TRBV14,TRBJ2-4,NA,NA
TGTGCCAGCAGGGGGGGTAGACTGTCAAATTCACCCCTCCACTTT,CASRGGRLSNSPLHF,TRBV2,TRBJ1-6,NA,NA
TGTGCCAGCAGCTTAGTACGGGGGGGTACTGAAGCTTTCTTT,CASSLVRGGTEAFF,TRBV11-2,TRBJ1-1,NA,NA
TGTGCCAGCAGTTACGATCGACCGAGCTCCTACAATGAGCAGTTCTTC,CASSYDRPSSYNEQFF,TRBV6-6,TRBJ2-1,NA,NA
TGTGCCAGCAGTGAAGCAGACCAGAAGGGAGCCCTCGGTGAGCAGTACTTC,CASSEADQKGALGEQYF,TRBV2,TRBJ2-7,NA,NA
TGTGCCACCAGTAACAGGGGGATCGTTGAAGCTTTCTTT,CATSNRGIVEAFF,TRBV10-3,TRBJ1-1,TRBD1,NA
TGTGCCAGCAGTGACGACGGGGAGCTGTTTTTT,CASSDDGELFF,TRBV25-1,TRBJ2-2,NA,NA
TGCGCCAGCAGCCAAGGGGACAGACAGTATGGCTACACCTTC,CASSQGDRQYGYTF,TRBV4-1,TRBJ1-2,TRBD1,NA
TGTGCCAGCAGTCGACTAGCGGCCTCCTACAATGAGCAGTTCTTC,CASSRLAASYNEQFF,TRBV6-5,TRBJ2-1,TRBD2,NA